One TCR beta chain is described in this entry. This specimen comes from a study of blood T cell repertoires in COVID-19. The CDR3 covers 16 residues. V shed 3 bases and J 3 bases; nucleotides not matched to a gene: 8. The germline gives CDR1 LNHDA, CDR2 SQIVND (reference sequence). Sequencing used immunoSEQ multiplex PCR; TCRdb keeps in-frame clones, though not all of them. The profile shows a few hundred thousand clones, over 75% of them singletons. This clonotype was sampled from a human donor in a cohort sampled during active COVID-19. This chain connects TRBV19 to TRBJ1-1; TRBD1 agrees at 9 bases. The sequencing input was peripheral blood. CDR3 nucleotide sequence: TGTGCCAGTAGTATGGGGACAGGGATTTTCTACACTGAAGCTTTCTTT. This codes for CASSMGTGIFYTEAFF.